A few counts support the clone carrying this T cell receptor (beta chain). No antigen is known for it. The V gene's germline CDR1 is SEHNR and CDR2 FQNEAQ (reference sequence). The V end lost 2 bases, the J end lost 2 bases, and 13 bases lay between the germline ends. The CDR3 length is 15 residues. This entry comes from a study of blood T cells in healthy people across ages. Study-wide results and limits: Naive T cell percentage showed a strong correlation with the diversity of TCR beta.

With a J-beta primer mix and a sample-barcoded 5' primer, a second PCR ran about 7 to 12 cycles. Every sample gave at least 3 million paired-end reads containing CDR3. TCRdb reprocessed the 5' RACE reads with MiXCR, giving one entry per CDR3 protein. The sample holds under 700,000 distinct CDR3 sequences, approximately 25% seen once. These data also formed part of another study, on T cells of mothers and their children. This second study notes: Added by the second PCR's M1S primer were sample barcodes and 2-4 random nucleotides.

The sequenced material came from blood. This TCR came from a boy aged 10-17 years in good health. The V and J genes are TRBV7-9 and TRBJ2-7; a weak D match, TRBD2 (5 bases). In DNA, the CDR3 is TGTGCCAGCAGCTTAATCCCAGAGGGAACCTACGAGCAGTACTTC. This translates into CASSLIPEGTYEQYF.